Listed here are 21 T cell receptor beta chains from one sample, sequenced in a study of blood T cell repertoires in COVID-19. The table came from immunoSEQ multiplex PCR; TCRdb's copy has only in-frame clones and leaves some out. The data contain 190,000 or so clones, about 85% of them singletons. Sequencing was performed on PBMCs or T cells enriched from blood (not recorded which). All receptors derive from a woman aged 30 to 39 who had recovered from COVID-19.

This clone was picked up a small number of times. CDR3 residues: CASSQVMSRAFF. In DNA, the CDR3 is TGCGCCAGCAGCCAAGTGATGTCTAGAGCTTTCTTT. This chain links TRBV4-1 with TRBJ1-1; no clear D. The CDR3 consists of 12 residues. Looked up from germline, CDR1 is MGHRA and CDR2 is YSYEKL. V lost 1 base, J lost 10 bases, and 10 bases lay in between.

The chain carries TRBV27 and TRBJ2-1; 8 bases agree with TRBD1. CDR1 and CDR2 from the germline V gene are MNHEY and SMNVEV (reference sequence). The CDR3 length is 15 residues. V was pared by 5 bases and J by 7 bases, with 10 bases of the junction left unmatched. The CDR3 DNA is TGTGCCAGCAGTCGCCCGGACAGGGTTGGGAATGAGCAGTTCTTC. It specifies CASSRPDRVGNEQFF.

The rearrangement uses TRBV19 and TRBJ1-1; 8 nucleotides line up with TRBD1. Unmatched junction bases numbered 7, after V lost 3 bases and J lost 4 bases. This CDR3 is built from 15 residues. The germline gives CDR1 LNHDA, CDR2 SQIVND (reference sequence). The CDR3 region is CASSMQGASRTEAFF. In DNA, the CDR3 is TGTGCCAGTAGTATGCAGGGGGCGTCTCGCACTGAAGCTTTCTTT.

Only one count was recorded for this clone. The chain is built from TRBV3-1 (or the pseudogene TRBV3-2) and TRBJ1-4; the D gene is possibly TRBD1 (6 bases). The CDR3 contains 15 residues. Trimming took off 1 base at V and 4 bases at J, with 10 bases between the two ends. Germline CDR1 LGHDT, CDR2 YNNKEL (reference sequence). The CDR3 sequence is CASSQGAGVNEKLFF. CDR3 nucleotides: TGTGCCAGCAGCCAAGGGGCAGGGGTTAATGAAAAACTGTTTTTT.

The rearrangement links TRBV30 to TRBJ2-5; TRBD2 aligns across 7 bases. Trimming removed 4 bases from V and 0 bases from J; junction bases left unmatched: 8. CDR1 and CDR2 from the germline V gene are GTSNPN and SVGIG (reference sequence). This CDR3 has 15 amino acids. The CDR3 loop reads CAWTRGSRYQETQYF. The CDR3 DNA reads as TGTGCCTGGACGCGCGGGAGCAGGTACCAAGAGACCCAGTACTTC.

V usage is TRBV27 and J usage is TRBJ2-7; D ambiguous. The V gene's germline CDR1 is MNHEY and CDR2 SMNVEV (reference sequence). The CDR3 totals 13 residues. Deletions cut 2 bases from V and 1 base from J, with 6 bases between. The CDR3 DNA follows: TGTGCCAGCAGTTTACGGGTGTCCTACGAGCAGTACTTC. Amino acid sequence: CASSLRVSYEQYF.

In DNA form, the CDR3 reads TGTGCCAGCAGCTCACCTGGGACAGAGGATCAGCCCCAGCATTTT. Translated: CASSSPGTEDQPQHF. The rearrangement joins TRBV7-9 to TRBJ1-5; TRBD1 matches 7 bases. Germline trimming cut 4 bases from V and 5 bases from J; bases unmatched to any gene: 8. The CDR3 length is 15 residues. Germline V gene sequence: CDR1 SEHNR, CDR2 FQNEAQ (reference sequence).

This clone was seen only once. The chain is built from TRBV15 and TRBJ1-2; D uncertain. V shed 0 bases and J shed 5 bases, with 19 bases lying between them. Looked up from germline, CDR1 is LNHNV and CDR2 is YYDKDF (reference sequence). The CDR3 loop spans 17 amino acids. The CDR3 sequence is CATSRDTRNSPQYGYTF. The CDR3 bases are TGTGCCACCAGCAGAGATACTCGGAACAGCCCCCAATATGGCTACACCTTC.

The V gene is TRBV18, the J gene TRBJ1-6, with D possibly matching TRBD1 (6 bases). The CDR3 runs 14 residues. V was clipped by 4 bases and J by 6 bases, with 10 bases between them. From germline, CDR1 is KGHSH and CDR2 LQKENI. CDR3 residues: CASSHGQTNSPLHF. CDR3 DNA sequence: TGTGCCAGCTCACACGGACAGACTAATTCACCCCTCCACTTT.

The V and J genes are TRBV7-2 and TRBJ1-2; D perhaps matches TRBD1 (6 bases). With 4 bases removed from V and 7 bases from J, the gap between germline ends came to 16 bases. This CDR3 is 14 amino acids long. Germline V CDR1 and CDR2: SGHTA, FQGNSA. The CDR3 is CASSSHLRGAGYTF. The DNA of the CDR3 is TGTGCCAGCAGCTCACACCTCAGGGGCGCTGGCTACACCTTC.

A remark on this clone: Other nucleotide sequences in the sample specify the same CDR3. The V and J genes are TRBV2 and TRBJ2-1, with unresolved D. The V gene lost 9 bases and the J gene lost 4 bases, with 13 bases spanning the gap. This CDR3 is 13 amino acids long. CDR1 is SNHLY and CDR2 is FYNNEI in the germline V gene. Here the CDR3 reads CASRNRIYNEQFF. Here the CDR3 DNA reads TGTGCCAGTAGGAACAGAATTTACAATGAGCAGTTCTTC.

The J gene is TRBJ1-2, the V gene TRBV5-4, with TRBD1 matching over 9 bases. V dropped 0 bases and J dropped 7; count of bases not matched to a gene: 4. CDR3 length: 14 residues. The germline V gene has CDR1 SGHNT and CDR2 YYREEE (reference sequence). The DNA for the CDR3 is TGTGCCAGCAGCTTGGATCCGGGACAGGGTGGCTACACCTTC. It specifies CASSLDPGQGGYTF.

The chain links TRBV5-5 to TRBJ2-2, with D unresolved. The CDR3 covers 13 residues. The germline CDR1 and CDR2 sequences are SGHKS and YYEKEE (reference sequence). Trimming took 3 bases from V and 7 from J, leaving 10 bases between them. The CDR3 nucleotides read TGTGCCAGCAGCTCCCTCCGGAGCGGGGAGCTGTTTTTT. It translates to CASSSLRSGELFF.

CDR3 nucleotides: TGTGCCAGTAGCCCAGGGGGACTAGCGGGAGAGCAGTTCTTC. This encodes CASSPGGLAGEQFF. The V gene is TRBV19, the J gene TRBJ2-1; TRBD2 aligns across 13 bases. The CDR3 runs to 14 residues. Unmatched junction bases numbered 6, after V lost 6 bases and J lost 10 bases. Germline assignment: CDR1 LNHDA and CDR2 SQIVND (reference sequence). The variable domain in full, completed from reference TRBV19 and TRBJ2-1, reads DGGITQSPKYLFRKEGQNVTLSCEQNLNHDAMYWYRQDPGQGLRLIYYSQIVNDFQKGDIAEGYSVSREKKESFPLTVTSAQKNPTAFYLCASSPGGLAGEQFFGPGTRLTVL.

A remark on this clone: Other DNA sequences in this sample translate to the same CDR3. The chain links TRBV3-1 (or the pseudogene TRBV3-2) to TRBJ1-6, with 12 bases aligning to TRBD1. V lost 1 base and J lost 10; bases outside the gene matches: 2. The CDR3 sequence is 15 residues long. Germline V gene lookup returns CDR1 LGHDT and CDR2 YNNKEL (reference sequence). The CDR3 coding sequence is TGTGCCAGCAGCCAAGCGGGGACAGGGGGCTCACCCCTCCACTTT. Its protein product is CASSQAGTGGSPLHF.

This chain links TRBV5-1 with TRBJ1-2; maybe TRBD1 (6 bases). This CDR3 has 13 amino acids. V lost 5 bases and J lost 4, with 12 bases in between. CDR1 and CDR2 from the germline V gene are SGHRS and YFSETQ. The CDR3 region has the DNA TGCGCCAGCAGTTTCGTGGACAGCTATGGCTACACCTTC. Translating gives CASSFVDSYGYTF.

This clone was recorded once. J is TRBJ2-2 and V is TRBV5-1; the match to TRBD2 covers 7 bases. The CDR3 length is 15 residues. V shed 6 bases and J 4 bases; nucleotides not matched to a gene: 9. Germline values: CDR1 SGHRS, CDR2 YFSETQ. CDR3 loop: CASMPSSGPTGELFF. CDR3 bases: TGCGCCAGCATGCCTTCTAGCGGACCCACCGGGGAGCTGTTTTTT.

In this sample, this clone turned up once. The chain has TRBV5-4 and TRBJ2-3; 7 bases fit TRBD1. The CDR3 consists of 15 residues. CDR1 is SGHNT and CDR2 is YYREEE in the germline V gene (reference sequence). The V gene end was trimmed by 4 bases and the J gene end by 4 bases; junction bases not matched to a gene: 9. CDR3 in amino acids: CASSPRQGSADTQYF. The CDR3 DNA sequence: TGTGCCAGCAGCCCCCGACAGGGATCGGCAGATACGCAGTATTTT.

For the CDR3, the DNA is TGTGCCACCTCCCGGGGAGACGCAATACAAAACTCTGGAAACACCATATATTTT. This gives the protein CATSRGDAIQNSGNTIYF. V is TRBV15 and J is TRBJ1-3; no reliable D call. This CDR3 contains 18 residues. The V and J ends lost 8 bases and 0 bases respectively, with 23 bases between them. Germline V gene sequence: CDR1 LNHNV, CDR2 YYDKDF (reference sequence).

The rearrangement joins TRBV11-1 to TRBJ1-6; D is ambiguous. The germline V gene encodes CDR1 SGHAT and CDR2 FQDESV (reference sequence). V was clipped by 3 bases and J by 7 bases, with 7 bases between them. CDR3 length: 13 amino acids. CDR3 sequence: CASSFSGNSPLHF. The CDR3 nucleotides read TGTGCCAGCAGCTTTTCCGGGAATTCACCCCTCCACTTT.

CDR3 DNA: TGTGCCAGCACGACTGTGGCAACTAATGAAAAACTGTTTTTT. This sequence encodes CASTTVATNEKLFF. V is TRBV27 and J is TRBJ1-4; the D is unclear. Germline V gene data show CDR1 as MNHEY and CDR2 as SMNVEV (reference sequence). V lost 7 bases to trimming and J lost 0 bases, with 9 bases between them. The CDR3 length is 14 residues.